Listed below are T cell receptor beta chains from one sample, sequenced in a study of beta chain features in type 1 diabetes. Libraries were prepared by immunoSEQ multiplex PCR; TCRdb keeps only in-frame clonotypes and omits some of them. The sample yields roughly 230,000 clones, over 7.5% seen once. Sequencing was performed on naive CD4+ T cells from blood. The receptor set was obtained from a woman under 30 in good health. The CDR3 runs from the conserved cysteine through the conserved F or W. The order of the fields is J gene, D gene, V gene, clone size, CDR3 DNA, CDR3 protein. The D gene is left open where the match is weak. For some rows the clone size is stated as once, few or many, or as a class when expanded; others skip it.

TRBJ2-2 | TRBD1 | TRBV11-2 | NA | TGTGCCAGCACCCGAGACAGGGGCGACACCGGGGAGCTGTTTTTT | CASTRDRGDTGELFF
TRBJ2-3 | NA | TRBV30 | many | TGTGCCTGGAGTGTAGACAGTTACACGCAGTATTTT | CAWSVDSYTQYF
TRBJ1-5 | NA | TRBV11-3 | few | TGTGCCAGCAGCCACGGGACGGGGGGCAATCAGCCCCAGCATTTT | CASSHGTGGNQPQHF
TRBJ1-6 | NA | TRBV6-6 | few | TGTGCCAGCAGTTACTACGACAGAAATTATAATTCACCCCTCCACTTT | CASSYYDRNYNSPLHF
TRBJ2-7 | TRBD1 | TRBV6-1 | NA | TGTGCCAGCAGTGCCCTAAACTCCGGGACAGTGCCCCCCGAGCAGTACTTC | CASSALNSGTVPPEQYF
TRBJ2-7 | NA | TRBV6-5 | NA | TGTGCCAGCAAGTCACAGGAGTCCTACGAGCAGTACTTC | CASKSQESYEQYF
TRBJ2-5 | TRBD1 | TRBV6-1 | NA | TGTGCCAGCAGGTCAGACAGGGGCTGGGAGACCCAGTACTTC | CASRSDRGWETQYF
TRBJ1-1 | NA | TRBV27 | NA | TGTGCCAGCAGTTTTCGGAGAGGCGGGGGGGCCCGCACTGAAGCTTTCTTT | CASSFRRGGGARTEAFF
TRBJ1-2 | TRBD1 | TRBV25-1 | NA | TGTGCCAGCAGTGTAGGGACAGACAAGTTGGGCTACACCTTC | CASSVGTDKLGYTF
TRBJ2-7 | NA | TRBV11-2 | few | TGTGCCAGCAGCTTAAGCGGCTCCTACGAGCAGTACTTC | CASSLSGSYEQYF
TRBJ1-3 | NA | TRBV15 | NA | TGTGCCACCAGGGTTGGTGACATTTCTGGAAACACCATATATTTT | CATRVGDISGNTIYF
TRBJ2-5 | TRBD1 | TRBV5-4 | few | TGTGCCAGCAGCTTGACAGGGGGTAAAGAGACCCAGTACTTC | CASSLTGGKETQYF
TRBJ1-6 | NA | TRBV5-4 | few | TGTGCCAGCAGCTTGGGGACTGATAATTCACCCCTCCACTTT | CASSLGTDNSPLHF
TRBJ1-4 | NA | TRBV7-9 | many | TGTGCCAGCCAGGGAGGAAAACTGTTTTTT | CASQGGKLFF
TRBJ2-1 | NA | TRBV6-6 | NA | TGTGCCAGCAGTCATCGACTAGGGGAACACAATGAGCAGTTCTTC | CASSHRLGEHNEQFF
TRBJ1-1 | NA | TRBV6-5 | few | TGTGCCAGCACCCTTTACATCGGGGATGAAGGCCTTTTCTTT | CASTLYIGDEGLFF
TRBJ1-1 | TRBD1 | TRBV7-3 | few | TGTGCCAGCAGCCCAGGGGGCGGAGGTGAAGCTTTCTTT | CASSPGGGGEAFF